Following are 26 T cell receptor beta chains from one sample sequenced in a study of blood T cell repertoires in COVID-19. Here immunoSEQ multiplex PCR was the method, and the copy in TCRdb shows in-frame clones only, minus some. The sample lists hundreds of thousands of clones; roughly 80% were seen once. Sequenced material: PBMCs or T cells enriched from blood (not recorded which). The receptors originated from a man in his forties who had been exposed to COVID-19.

This chain uses TRBV14 with TRBJ1-1, with D unresolved. The V gene's germline CDR1 is SGHDN and CDR2 FVKESK. V lost 3 bases and J lost 10, with 12 bases in between. This CDR3 has 12 amino acids. CDR3 sequence (DNA): TGTGCCAGCAGCCATCGCACGGGAGGAGCTTTCTTT. It yields the protein CASSHRTGGAFF.

This chain joins TRBV9 and TRBJ2-3; D call uncertain. The length of the CDR3 is 14 residues. Trimming removed 4 bases from V and 5 bases from J, with 14 bases in between. Germline assignment: CDR1 SGDLS and CDR2 YYNGEE. The CDR3 protein is CASSPRPRGDTQYF. The CDR3 bases are TGTGCCAGCAGCCCACGACCTCGAGGAGATACGCAGTATTTT.

This clone was counted only a few times. The rearrangement uses TRBV18 and TRBJ2-5; tentatively, D is TRBD1 (6 bases). V was trimmed by 0 bases and J by 2 bases, leaving 10 bases between them. The CDR3 covers 15 residues. CDR1 and CDR2 (germline): KGHSH, LQKENI. The CDR3 protein is CASSPPQGLQETQYF. The CDR3, as DNA: TGTGCCAGCTCACCACCCCAGGGGCTTCAAGAGACCCAGTACTTC.

This clone has just one count. This CDR3 reads CASKDRTETNEKLFF. Here the CDR3 DNA reads TGTGCCAGCAAGGACAGGACGGAAACTAATGAAAAACTGTTTTTT. V is TRBV6-5 and J is TRBJ1-4; 7 nucleotides agree with TRBD1. The V gene's germline CDR1 is MNHEY and CDR2 SVGAGI. V gave up 7 bases and J gave up 1 base; unmatched junction bases: 6. There are 15 residues in the CDR3.

The V gene is TRBV6-5, the J gene TRBJ1-1, with unresolved D. The V gene lost 11 bases and the J gene lost 0 bases, with 13 bases spanning the gap. The CDR3 is 13 residues long. Germline CDR1 is MNHEY and CDR2 is SVGAGI. The CDR3 spells CAVAGRMNTEAFF. In nucleotides, the CDR3 is TGTGCCGTGGCAGGTCGCATGAACACTGAAGCTTTCTTT.

V is TRBV24-1 and J is TRBJ1-5; D ambiguous. The CDR3 runs to 14 residues. From germline, CDR1 is KGHDR and CDR2 SFDVKD. V was shortened by 4 bases and J by 6 bases, with 12 bases between the two germline ends. The CDR3 protein is CATSEGLGGQPQHF. The CDR3, as DNA: TGTGCCACCAGTGAGGGTCTAGGCGGTCAGCCCCAGCATTTT.

The table lists this clone with a few counts. V usage is TRBV5-1 and J usage is TRBJ2-1; 7 bases map to TRBD2. The J segment lost 5 bases and the V segment lost 7 bases, leaving 12 bases of the junction unmatched. In germline, CDR1 is SGHRS, CDR2 YFSETQ. The CDR3 has 15 residues. The CDR3 DNA sequence: TGCGCCAGCGAGGATGTGCGAAGCGGGAACAATGAGCAGTTCTTC. It encodes CASEDVRSGNNEQFF.

There are a few counts of this clone. The V call is TRBV12-3 or TRBV12-4, the J call TRBJ2-5; unclear D gene. The CDR3 consists of 12 residues. V was clipped by 2 bases and J by 7 bases, with 8 bases between them. The CDR3 DNA follows: TGTGCCAGCAGTTTAACGGCAGGGACCCAGTACTTC. Its translation is CASSLTAGTQYF.

The chain has TRBV11-2 and TRBJ1-1, with TRBD1 identical over 7 bases. The CDR3 runs 15 residues. V was pared by 0 bases and J by 1 base, with 2 bases of the junction left unmatched. The V gene's germline CDR1 is SGHAT and CDR2 FQNNGV. CDR3 DNA sequence: TGTGCCAGCAGCTTAGACCGGACAGGGAACACTGAAGCTTTCTTT. This sequence encodes CASSLDRTGNTEAFF.

The V gene is TRBV3-1 (or the pseudogene TRBV3-2), the J gene TRBJ1-3, with D possibly TRBD1 on 6 matching bases. CDR3 length: 15 amino acids. V dropped 0 bases and J dropped 8 bases, with 14 bases sitting between them. Germline V gene data show CDR1 as LGHDT and CDR2 as YNNKEL (reference sequence). CDR3: CASSQERGAGDTIYF. In DNA form, the CDR3 reads TGTGCCAGCAGCCAAGAGCGGGGGGCGGGAGACACCATATATTTT.

The V call is TRBV9, the J call TRBJ2-1, with D perhaps TRBD2 (5 bases). Trimming removed 0 bases from V and 7 bases from J, with 14 bases in between. The CDR3 loop spans 15 amino acids. Per germline, CDR1 SGDLS and CDR2 YYNGEE. CDR3 coding DNA: TGTGCCAGCAGCGTAGGGGTGGGAGTAAGAAATGAGCAGTTCTTC. Translating it yields CASSVGVGVRNEQFF.

V is TRBV25-1 and J is TRBJ1-3; the D is unclear. CDR3 size: 13 residues. The germline gives CDR1 MGHDK, CDR2 SYGVNS. V lost 1 base, J lost 3 bases, and 4 bases lay in between. CDR3 region: CASSESDGNTIYF. CDR3 in DNA: TGTGCCAGCAGTGAATCAGATGGAAACACCATATATTTT.

The rearrangement uses TRBV3-1 (or the pseudogene TRBV3-2) and TRBJ2-6; no clear D gene. The CDR3 length is 15 residues. V was clipped by 1 base and J by 4 bases, with 8 bases between them. Germline V gene sequence: CDR1 LGHDT, CDR2 YNNKEL (reference sequence). The DNA of the CDR3 is TGTGCCAGCAGCCAAGTCGGTTCCGGGGCCAACGTCCTGACTTTC. This translates into CASSQVGSGANVLTF.

The V gene is TRBV19, the J gene TRBJ1-1, with D possibly TRBD1 on 6 matching bases. Trimming stripped 3 bases from V and 8 bases from J, with 19 bases between. This CDR3 spans 15 amino acids. CDR1 and CDR2 from the germline V gene are LNHDA and SQIVND (reference sequence). Here the CDR3 reads CASSIGSGVKVEAFF. CDR3 in DNA: TGTGCCAGTAGTATCGGGTCAGGGGTGAAAGTGGAAGCTTTCTTT.

This clone was detected ten times or more. The chain carries TRBV6-5 and TRBJ1-4, with TRBD1 matching 7 bases. Germline V gene data show CDR1 as MNHEY and CDR2 as SVGAGI. This CDR3 has 15 amino acids. V gave up 5 bases and J gave up 7 bases; unmatched junction bases: 10. The CDR3 nucleotides are TGTGCCAGCAGTCGGGAACCCAGGGGGAGTGAAAAACTGTTTTTT. This codes for CASSREPRGSEKLFF.

This sequence joins TRBV2 and TRBJ2-1; 8 nucleotides line up with TRBD2. Trimming at V came to 10 bases and at J to 6 bases, leaving 8 bases not matched to a gene. This CDR3 comprises 13 residues. Germline CDR1 SNHLY, CDR2 FYNNEI. This chain's CDR3 is CATRGGGFNEQFF. CDR3 DNA: TGTGCCACCCGGGGGGGCGGGTTCAATGAGCAGTTCTTC.

The chain employs TRBV29-1 and TRBJ1-1, with TRBD1 as a possible D gene (5 bases). The CDR3 is 12 residues long. Germline CDR1 and CDR2: SQVTM and ANQGSEA. The CDR3 sequence: CSFTRSGTEAFF. DNA of the CDR3: TGCAGTTTTACCCGGTCAGGGACTGAAGCTTTCTTT.

CDR3 region: CATAKLAATADTQYF. The CDR3 DNA reads as TGCGCCACCGCAAAACTAGCGGCCACAGCAGATACGCAGTATTTT. V usage is TRBV10-2 and J usage is TRBJ2-3, with 8 bases that match TRBD2. The ends lost 10 bases at V and 4 bases at J; junction bases unmatched: 13. The CDR3 spans 15 residues. CDR1 WSHSY and CDR2 SAAADI come from the germline V gene.

The chain couples TRBV11-2 to TRBJ1-2; 9 nucleotides match TRBD1. Trimming cost V 5 bases and J 8 bases; bases outside gene matches: 9. This CDR3 is built from 14 residues. CDR1 is SGHAT and CDR2 is FQNNGV in the germline V gene. In DNA form, the CDR3 reads TGTGCCAGCAGCGCAACGAGACAGGGGGTCGGCTACACCTTC. This sequence encodes CASSATRQGVGYTF. Full variable domain (remainder filled in from reference TRBV11-2 and TRBJ1-2): EAGVAQSPRYKIIEKRQSVAFWCNPISGHATLYWYQQILGQGPKLLIQFQNNGVVDDSQLPKDRFSAERLKGVDSTLKIQPAKLEDSAVYLCASSATRQGVGYTFGSGTRLTVV.

As for this clone: One junction end disagrees with the germline gene, perhaps due to a read error. V is TRBV6-1 and J is TRBJ1-4; D gene ambiguous. The germline gives CDR1 MNHNS, CDR2 SASEGT. The CDR3 has 17 residues. The CDR3 protein is CASREAMGGVYNEKLFF. In DNA, the CDR3 is TGTGCCAGCAGGGAAGCGATGGGAGGCGTGTACAATGAAAAACTGTTTTTT.

The chain uses TRBV9 and TRBJ2-7; 10 bases are shared with TRBD2. Germline V gene sequence: CDR1 SGDLS, CDR2 YYNGEE. The V and J ends lost 4 bases and 4 bases, in that order; junction bases with no gene match: 8. The CDR3 length is 15 residues. The CDR3 DNA sequence: TGTGCCAGCAGCCGAGGGAGCGGGAGGGTTTACGAGCAGTACTTC. Its protein is CASSRGSGRVYEQYF. The whole variable domain, remainder taken from reference TRBV9 and TRBJ2-7, is DSGVTQTPKHLITATGQRVTLRCSPRSGDLSVYWYQQSLDQGLQFLIQYYNGEERAKGNILERFSAQQFPDLHSELNLSSLELGDSALYFCASSRGSGRVYEQYFGPGTRLTVT.

V usage is TRBV6-5 and J usage is TRBJ1-1; possibly TRBD1 for D (5 bases). The V gene's germline CDR1 is MNHEY and CDR2 SVGAGI. CDR3 length: 15 amino acids. Between the trimmed V and J ends, which lost 0 bases and 8 bases, there was a span of 16 bases. CDR3 sequence (DNA): TGTGCCAGCAGTTACTCTATTTATTGGGGCAAGGAAGCTTTCTTT. Translation gives CASSYSIYWGKEAFF.

This sequence joins TRBV15 and TRBJ2-7; D gene unclear. The V end lost 1 base, the J end lost 0 bases, and 10 bases lay between the germline ends. The CDR3 has 15 residues. CDR1 is LNHNV and CDR2 is YYDKDF in the germline V gene (reference sequence). CDR3 DNA sequence: TGTGCCACCAGCAGAGCAGGCGCCCTCTCCTACGAGCAGTACTTC. Amino acids: CATSRAGALSYEQYF.

Comments on this clone: At one end, the junction sequence differs from germline, possibly due to a read error. The genes are TRBV19 and TRBJ1-2; D remains unclear. Germline CDR1 reads LNHDA; CDR2 reads SQIVND (reference sequence). There are 15 residues in the CDR3. The CDR3 here is CASSIGGDPKYGYTF. In DNA form, the CDR3 reads TGTGCCAGTAGTATCGGAGGTGATCCTAAGTATGGCTACACCTTC.

This chain uses TRBV24-1 with TRBJ1-2, with TRBD1 matching 7 bases. The CDR3 covers 15 residues. Germline V CDR1 and CDR2: KGHDR, SFDVKD. The V segment lost 4 bases and the J segment 7 bases; nucleotides outside the gene matches: 11. The CDR3 loop reads CATSDTDRDRSGYTF. DNA for the CDR3: TGTGCCACCAGTGACACGGACCGGGACAGAAGTGGCTACACCTTC.

CDR3 bases: TGTGCCAGCACAATACTAGCGGGATCGTTTAATGAGCAGTTCTTC. It specifies CASTILAGSFNEQFF. The chain recombines TRBV7-9 with TRBJ2-1; 10 bases agree with TRBD2. Germline CDR1 and CDR2: SEHNR and FQNEAQ (reference sequence). Losses at the gene ends were 7 bases for V and 7 bases for J; bases not matched to a gene: 10. The CDR3 loop spans 15 amino acids.